A selection of T cell receptor beta chains follows, all from one sample in a study of cytomegalovirus exposure and HLA in healthy donors. Method: immunoSEQ multiplex PCR; TCRdb's copy keeps in-frame clones and lacks some. This sample yields 95,000 to 150,000 clones, of which approximately 67% are seen a single time; roughly 1.4% belongs to the top ten. The sequenced sample was PBMCs. These receptors all stem from a man between 18 and 35 years old in good health and CMV-seronegative. CDR3s include the opening cysteine and the closing phenylalanine or tryptophan. The order of the fields is D gene, V gene, J gene, CDR3 length, clone size, CDR3 protein, CDR3 DNA. A D gene is named only where the DNA matches it firmly. Clone size, where shown, is once, few, many, or a class for clones that have expanded.

d_call: TRBD1
v_call: TRBV5-1
j_call: TRBJ1-4
cdr3_length: 15
clone_size: .
cdr3_aa: CASSSYRGPNEKLFF
cdr3_nt: TGCGCCAGCAGCTCCTACAGGGGGCCTAATGAAAAACTGTTTTTT

d_call: .
v_call: TRBV2
j_call: TRBJ2-7
cdr3_length: 12
clone_size: .
cdr3_aa: CASRGASYEQYF
cdr3_nt: TGTGCCAGCAGGGGGGCGTCCTACGAGCAGTACTTC

d_call: .
v_call: TRBV27
j_call: TRBJ1-2
cdr3_length: 15
clone_size: few
cdr3_aa: CASSLSQGSFYGYTF
cdr3_nt: TGTGCCAGCAGTTTATCTCAGGGTTCCTTCTATGGCTACACCTTC

d_call: TRBD1
v_call: TRBV27
j_call: TRBJ1-2
cdr3_length: 15
clone_size: .
cdr3_aa: CASSPLGQGYYGYTF
cdr3_nt: TGTGCCAGCAGTCCACTCGGACAGGGGTATTATGGCTACACCTTC

d_call: .
v_call: TRBV7-9
j_call: TRBJ2-6
cdr3_length: 16
clone_size: once
cdr3_aa: CASIAGPSTGANVLTF
cdr3_nt: TGTGCCAGCATCGCGGGACCTTCTACGGGGGCCAACGTCCTGACTTTC

d_call: TRBD1
v_call: TRBV28
j_call: TRBJ1-5
cdr3_length: 17
clone_size: .
cdr3_aa: CASSLGYPGQGDQPQHF
cdr3_nt: TGTGCCAGCAGTTTAGGATATCCGGGACAGGGGGATCAGCCCCAGCATTTT

d_call: .
v_call: TRBV7-9
j_call: TRBJ2-7
cdr3_length: 14
clone_size: .
cdr3_aa: CASSSGASAYEQYF
cdr3_nt: TGTGCCAGCAGCTCAGGGGCCAGCGCCTACGAGCAGTACTTC

d_call: .
v_call: TRBV19
j_call: TRBJ2-7
cdr3_length: 14
clone_size: .
cdr3_aa: CASSMADGTYEQYF
cdr3_nt: TGTGCCAGTAGTATGGCAGACGGGACTTACGAGCAGTACTTC

d_call: TRBD1
v_call: TRBV5-6
j_call: TRBJ1-1
cdr3_length: 17
clone_size: .
cdr3_aa: CASSLIIGRGQDTEAFF
cdr3_nt: TGTGCCAGCAGCTTGATTATAGGCAGGGGGCAGGACACTGAAGCTTTCTTT

d_call: .
v_call: TRBV7-9
j_call: TRBJ1-2
cdr3_length: 14
clone_size: .
cdr3_aa: CASSPLGGAYGYTF
cdr3_nt: TGTGCCAGCAGCCCCCTCGGGGGTGCCTATGGCTACACCTTC

d_call: .
v_call: TRBV5-8
j_call: TRBJ2-3
cdr3_length: 15
clone_size: .
cdr3_aa: CASSIAQRSKDTQYF
cdr3_nt: TGTGCCAGCAGCATTGCCCAGCGGAGCAAAGATACGCAGTATTTT

d_call: .
v_call: TRBV23-1
j_call: TRBJ1-5
cdr3_length: 14
clone_size: .
cdr3_aa: CASSQVWAHQPQHF
cdr3_nt: TGCGCCAGCAGTCAAGTCTGGGCTCATCAGCCCCAGCATTTT

d_call: TRBD1
v_call: TRBV25-1
j_call: TRBJ2-7
cdr3_length: 15
clone_size: .
cdr3_aa: CASSSDRRSSYEQYF
cdr3_nt: TGTGCCAGCAGTTCGGACAGGCGGAGCTCCTACGAGCAGTACTTC

d_call: .
v_call: TRBV29-1
j_call: TRBJ1-1
cdr3_length: 13
clone_size: .
cdr3_aa: CSVGRYLNSEAFF
cdr3_nt: TGCAGCGTTGGGCGGTATCTGAATTCGGAAGCTTTCTTT

d_call: TRBD2
v_call: TRBV5-1
j_call: TRBJ2-1
cdr3_length: 16
clone_size: few
cdr3_aa: CASSLVGLAGHNEQFF
cdr3_nt: TGCGCCAGCAGCTTGGTCGGCCTAGCGGGACACAATGAGCAGTTCTTC

d_call: .
v_call: TRBV29-1
j_call: TRBJ2-6
cdr3_length: 13
clone_size: .
cdr3_aa: CSVERTGANVLTF
cdr3_nt: TGCAGCGTTGAAAGGACAGGGGCCAACGTCCTGACTTTC

d_call: .
v_call: TRBV29-1
j_call: TRBJ2-3
cdr3_length: 12
clone_size: .
cdr3_aa: CSVVTGTDTQYF
cdr3_nt: TGCAGCGTTGTAACAGGCACAGATACGCAGTATTTT

d_call: .
v_call: TRBV11-2
j_call: TRBJ2-4
cdr3_length: 15
clone_size: .
cdr3_aa: CASSPSAGPQNIQYF
cdr3_nt: TGTGCCAGCAGCCCTTCCGCGGGGCCTCAGAACATTCAGTACTTC

d_call: .
v_call: TRBV5-4
j_call: TRBJ2-1
cdr3_length: 13
clone_size: few
cdr3_aa: CASSLSGYNEQFF
cdr3_nt: TGTGCCAGCAGCTTATCAGGTTACAATGAGCAGTTCTTC

d_call: .
v_call: TRBV7-9
j_call: TRBJ1-1
cdr3_length: 12
clone_size: .
cdr3_aa: CASSARDTEAFF
cdr3_nt: TGTGCCAGCAGCGCCAGGGACACTGAAGCTTTCTTT

d_call: TRBD1
v_call: TRBV4-3
j_call: TRBJ2-2
cdr3_length: 15
clone_size: few
cdr3_aa: CASSRGQGGTGELFF
cdr3_nt: TGCGCCAGCAGCCGCGGACAGGGGGGCACCGGGGAGCTGTTTTTT

d_call: .
v_call: TRBV9
j_call: TRBJ2-5
cdr3_length: 16
clone_size: .
cdr3_aa: CASSVGGTAVDETQYF
cdr3_nt: TGTGCCAGCAGCGTAGGCGGGACGGCGGTGGACGAGACCCAGTACTTC

d_call: .
v_call: TRBV19
j_call: TRBJ2-1
cdr3_length: 15
clone_size: .
cdr3_aa: CASGGGTLSYNEQFF
cdr3_nt: TGTGCCAGTGGGGGAGGGACACTTTCCTACAATGAGCAGTTCTTC

d_call: TRBD1
v_call: TRBV5-4
j_call: TRBJ2-1
cdr3_length: 15
clone_size: few
cdr3_aa: CASSLDRANYNEQFF
cdr3_nt: TGTGCCAGCAGCCTGGACAGGGCGAATTACAATGAGCAGTTCTTC

d_call: TRBD2
v_call: TRBV7-9
j_call: TRBJ2-7
cdr3_length: 15
clone_size: .
cdr3_aa: CASSQPSAGGYEQYF
cdr3_nt: TGTGCCAGCAGCCAGCCAAGCGCGGGAGGCTACGAGCAGTACTTC

d_call: TRBD2
v_call: TRBV9
j_call: TRBJ2-3
cdr3_length: 16
clone_size: .
cdr3_aa: CASSVTPSGPTDTQYF
cdr3_nt: TGTGCCAGCAGCGTAACCCCTAGCGGGCCCACAGATACGCAGTATTTT

d_call: .
v_call: TRBV14
j_call: TRBJ2-3
cdr3_length: 15
clone_size: .
cdr3_aa: CASSQDFTGVYTQYF
cdr3_nt: TGTGCCAGCAGCCAAGATTTTACGGGAGTATATACGCAGTATTTT

d_call: .
v_call: TRBV5-1
j_call: TRBJ2-1
cdr3_length: 15
clone_size: .
cdr3_aa: CASSNYYGSINEQFF
cdr3_nt: TGCGCCAGCAGCAACTACTACGGCAGCATCAATGAGCAGTTCTTC

d_call: TRBD2
v_call: TRBV27
j_call: TRBJ2-1
cdr3_length: 16
clone_size: few
cdr3_aa: CASSTILAGEGDEQFF
cdr3_nt: TGTGCCAGCAGTACGATCTTAGCGGGAGAGGGCGATGAGCAGTTCTTC

d_call: .
v_call: TRBV5-4
j_call: TRBJ2-1
cdr3_length: 14
clone_size: .
cdr3_aa: CASSFGAQDNEQFF
cdr3_nt: TGTGCCAGCAGCTTTGGGGCCCAAGACAATGAGCAGTTCTTC

d_call: .
v_call: TRBV7-3
j_call: TRBJ2-3
cdr3_length: 14
clone_size: .
cdr3_aa: CASSLQVVTDTQYF
cdr3_nt: TGTGCCAGCAGTTTACAGGTGGTCACAGATACGCAGTATTTT

d_call: .
v_call: TRBV19
j_call: TRBJ1-1
cdr3_length: 13
clone_size: .
cdr3_aa: CASWEGSNTEAFF
cdr3_nt: TGTGCCAGTTGGGAGGGATCCAACACTGAAGCTTTCTTT

d_call: .
v_call: TRBV5-1
j_call: TRBJ2-7
cdr3_length: 14
clone_size: .
cdr3_aa: CASSLFLGSYEQSF
cdr3_nt: TGCGCCAGCAGCTTGTTCCTAGGCTCCTACGAGCAGTCCTTC

d_call: TRBD2
v_call: TRBV5-6
j_call: TRBJ2-2
cdr3_length: 15
clone_size: .
cdr3_aa: CASSPTGGHTGELFF
cdr3_nt: TGTGCCAGCAGCCCAACGGGGGGGCACACCGGGGAGCTGTTTTTT

d_call: TRBD1
v_call: TRBV7-2
j_call: TRBJ2-7
cdr3_length: 14
clone_size: .
cdr3_aa: CASSLTGTDPSKYF
cdr3_nt: TGTGCCAGCAGCTTAACCGGGACAGACCCTTCGAAGTACTTC

d_call: .
v_call: TRBV21-1
j_call: TRBJ1-4
cdr3_length: 16
clone_size: .
cdr3_aa: CASSPLRGTLNEKLFF
cdr3_nt: TGTGCCAGCAGCCCCTTAAGGGGGACCCTTAATGAAAAACTGTTTTTT

d_call: .
v_call: TRBV29-1
j_call: TRBJ1-2
cdr3_length: 11
clone_size: .
cdr3_aa: CSVEGRGGYTF
cdr3_nt: TGCAGCGTTGAAGGCAGGGGTGGCTACACCTTC

d_call: .
v_call: TRBV4-3
j_call: TRBJ2-2
cdr3_length: 18
clone_size: .
cdr3_aa: CASSPKGRGSWDTGELFF
cdr3_nt: TGCGCCAGCAGCCCAAAGGGACGGGGGAGTTGGGACACCGGGGAGCTGTTTTTT